The entry that follows covers one TCR beta chain sequence. As yet, its antigen is unknown. This record belongs to a study of post-analysis software for immune sequencing data. About the study: The study covered relapsing-remitting, secondary progressive and progressive-relapsing courses of multiple sclerosis. Regarding the study as a whole: Controls showed lower frequencies than patients for several TRBV segments, and TRBV5-6, TRBV5-1 and TRBV20-1 were among these. Multiple sclerosis patients had significantly lower normalized Chao1 diversity than controls. By F measure, strong co-clustering occurred among samples prepared in the same batch.

V was trimmed by 5 bases and J by 4 bases, leaving 6 bases between them. Germline V gene data show CDR1 as SEHNR and CDR2 as FQNEAQ (reference sequence). There are 13 residues in the CDR3. Each TCR beta cDNA library carried unique molecular identifiers. Input populations of about 0.9 to 10 million T cells gave rise to around 500,000 cDNA molecules. TCRdb re-analysed the PCR reads in MiXCR, keeping a single row per CDR3 protein. The table shows roughly 800,000 distinct CDR3 sequences, with 53% occurring only once. The sample taken for sequencing was blood. The chain has TRBV7-9 and TRBJ2-6; D ambiguous. The TCR originated in a girl aged 5-17 years with multiple sclerosis. DNA for the CDR3: TGTGCCAGCAGCAAAGGAGGGGCCAACGTCCTGACTTTC. Translated, it gives CASSKGGANVLTF.